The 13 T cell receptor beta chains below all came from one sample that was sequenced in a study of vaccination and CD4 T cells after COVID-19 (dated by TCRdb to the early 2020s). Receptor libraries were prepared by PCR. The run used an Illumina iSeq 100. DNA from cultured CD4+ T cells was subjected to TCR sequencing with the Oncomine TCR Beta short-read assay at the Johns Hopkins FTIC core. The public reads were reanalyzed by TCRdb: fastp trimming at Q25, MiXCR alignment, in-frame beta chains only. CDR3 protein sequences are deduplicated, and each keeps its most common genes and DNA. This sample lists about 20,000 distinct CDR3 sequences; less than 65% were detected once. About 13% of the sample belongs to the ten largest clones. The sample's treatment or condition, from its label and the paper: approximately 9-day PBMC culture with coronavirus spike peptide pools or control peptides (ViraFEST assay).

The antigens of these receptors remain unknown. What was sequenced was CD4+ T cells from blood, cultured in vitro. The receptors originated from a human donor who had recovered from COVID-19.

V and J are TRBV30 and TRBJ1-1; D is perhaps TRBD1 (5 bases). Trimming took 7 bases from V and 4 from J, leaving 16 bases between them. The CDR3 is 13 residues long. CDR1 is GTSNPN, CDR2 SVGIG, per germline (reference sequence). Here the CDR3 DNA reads TGTGCCTACACCCCCGACAGAAGCACTGAAGCTTTCTTT. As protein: CAYTPDRSTEAFF.

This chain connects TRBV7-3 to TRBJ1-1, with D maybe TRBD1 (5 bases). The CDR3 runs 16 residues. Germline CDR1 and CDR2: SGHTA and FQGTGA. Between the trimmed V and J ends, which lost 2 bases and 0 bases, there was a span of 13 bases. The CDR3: CASSLRPQDMNTEAFF. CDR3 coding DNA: TGTGCCAGCAGCTTACGGCCCCAGGACATGAACACTGAAGCTTTCTTT.

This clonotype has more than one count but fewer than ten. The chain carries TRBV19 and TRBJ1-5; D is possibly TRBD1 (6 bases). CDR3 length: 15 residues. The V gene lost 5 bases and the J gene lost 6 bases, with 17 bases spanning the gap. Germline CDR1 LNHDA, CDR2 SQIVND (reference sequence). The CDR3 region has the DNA TGTGCCAGTAGTCGGCGGCGGGGGGCGGGTCAGCCCCAGCATTTT. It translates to CASSRRRGAGQPQHF.

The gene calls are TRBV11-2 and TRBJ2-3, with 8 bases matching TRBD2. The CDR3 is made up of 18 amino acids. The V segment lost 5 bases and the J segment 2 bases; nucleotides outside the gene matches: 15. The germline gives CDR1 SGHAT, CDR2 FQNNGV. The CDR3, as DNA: TGTGCCAGCAGCCTAGGGAAGGGGCGGGGGGCCTACACAGATACGCAGTATTTT. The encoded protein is CASSLGKGRGAYTDTQYF.

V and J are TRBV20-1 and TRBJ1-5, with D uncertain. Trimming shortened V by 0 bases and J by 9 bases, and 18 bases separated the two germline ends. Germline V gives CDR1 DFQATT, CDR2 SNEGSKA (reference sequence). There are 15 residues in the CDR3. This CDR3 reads CSARDNGLPDRPQHF. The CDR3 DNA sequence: TGCAGTGCTAGAGATAACGGCCTACCAGACCGGCCCCAGCATTTT.

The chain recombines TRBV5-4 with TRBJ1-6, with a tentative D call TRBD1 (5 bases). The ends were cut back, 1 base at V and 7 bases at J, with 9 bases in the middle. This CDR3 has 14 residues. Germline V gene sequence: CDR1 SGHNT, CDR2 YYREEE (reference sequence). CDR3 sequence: CASSLPQDNSPLHF. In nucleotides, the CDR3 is TGTGCCAGCAGCTTGCCACAGGACAATTCACCCCTCCACTTT. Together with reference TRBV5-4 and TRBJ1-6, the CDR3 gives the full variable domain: ETGVTQSPTHLIKTRGQQVTLRCSSQSGHNTVSWYQQALGQGPQFIFQYYREEENGRGNFPPRFSGLQFPNYSSELNVNALELDDSALYLCASSLPQDNSPLHFGNGTRLTVT.

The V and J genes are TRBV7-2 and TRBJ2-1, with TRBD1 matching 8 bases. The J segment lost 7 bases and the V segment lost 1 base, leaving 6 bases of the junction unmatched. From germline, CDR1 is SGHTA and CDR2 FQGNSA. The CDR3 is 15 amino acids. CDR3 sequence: CASSLGTGLWNEQFF. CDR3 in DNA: TGTGCCAGCAGCTTAGGGACAGGGTTGTGGAATGAGCAGTTCTTC. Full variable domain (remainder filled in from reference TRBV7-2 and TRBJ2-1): GAGVSQSPSNKVTEKGKDVELRCDPISGHTALYWYRQSLGQGLEFLIYFQGNSAPDKSGLPSDRFSAERTGGSVSTLTIQRTQQEDSAVYLCASSLGTGLWNEQFFGPGTRLTVL.

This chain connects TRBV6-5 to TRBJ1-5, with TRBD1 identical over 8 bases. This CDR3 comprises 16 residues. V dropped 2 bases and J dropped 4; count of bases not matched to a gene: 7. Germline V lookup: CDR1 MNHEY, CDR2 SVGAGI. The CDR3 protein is CASSYPRTGKNQPQHF. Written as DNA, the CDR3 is TGTGCCAGCAGTTACCCCCGGACAGGGAAGAATCAGCCCCAGCATTTT.

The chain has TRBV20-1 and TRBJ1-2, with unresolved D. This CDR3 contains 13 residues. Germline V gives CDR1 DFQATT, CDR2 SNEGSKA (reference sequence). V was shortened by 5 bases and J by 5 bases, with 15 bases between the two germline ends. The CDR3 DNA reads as TGCAGTGCTCCTAAGGGAAGATCTTATGGCTACACCTTC. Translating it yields CSAPKGRSYGYTF.

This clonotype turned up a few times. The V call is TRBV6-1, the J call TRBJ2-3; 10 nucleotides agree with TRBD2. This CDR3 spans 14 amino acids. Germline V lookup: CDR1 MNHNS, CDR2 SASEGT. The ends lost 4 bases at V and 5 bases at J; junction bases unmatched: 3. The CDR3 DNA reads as TGTGCCAGCAGTGTAGCGGGAGGACGAGATACGCAGTATTTT. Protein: CASSVAGGRDTQYF.

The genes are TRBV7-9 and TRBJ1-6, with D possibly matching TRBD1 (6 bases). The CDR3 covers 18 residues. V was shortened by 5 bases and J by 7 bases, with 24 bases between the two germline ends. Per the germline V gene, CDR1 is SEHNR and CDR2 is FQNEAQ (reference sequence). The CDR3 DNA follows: TGTGCCAGCAGCCCAAGCCCCCTGGGGGCAGAAAGAAATTCACCCCTCCACTTT. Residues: CASSPSPLGAERNSPLHF.

CDR3 amino acids: CATSPRTGLGDEKLFF. The CDR3 DNA is TGTGCCACCAGCCCCCGGACAGGGTTGGGGGATGAAAAACTGTTTTTT. V is TRBV15 and J is TRBJ1-4, with 8 bases fitting TRBD1. The V segment lost 5 bases and the J segment 6 bases; nucleotides outside the gene matches: 11. Germline V gene lookup returns CDR1 LNHNV and CDR2 YYDKDF (reference sequence). The CDR3 is 16 amino acids.

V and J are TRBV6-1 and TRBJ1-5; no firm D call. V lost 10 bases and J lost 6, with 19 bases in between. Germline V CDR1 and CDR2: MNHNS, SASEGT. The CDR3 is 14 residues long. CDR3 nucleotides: TGTGCCACCCTTCCAGGTCCTATGGGTCAGCCCCAGCATTTT. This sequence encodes CATLPGPMGQPQHF.